The T cell receptor beta chain described here comes from a study of blood T cells in healthy people across ages. Primed by a sample-barcoded 5' primer and a J-beta primer mix, a second PCR proceeded for 7 to 11 cycles. Each cDNA was tagged by a template-switch adaptor containing 12 random nucleotides. TCRdb ran MiXCR on the 5' RACE reads and lists one entry per CDR3 protein. The data show about 970,000 distinct CDR3 sequences, roughly 51% seen once. The V gene lost 3 bases and the J gene lost 5 bases, with 7 bases spanning the gap. CDR3 length: 12 amino acids. The germline V gene encodes CDR1 ENHRY and CDR2 SYGVKD.

The V and J genes are TRBV10-3 and TRBJ1-1; D unresolved. The sample taken for sequencing was blood. This TCR was recovered from a woman between 55 and 75 years old in good health. The CDR3: CAISEGQTEAFF. CDR3 sequence (DNA): TGTGCCATCAGTGAAGGGCAGACTGAAGCTTTCTTT.